This TCR beta chain is from a study of T cells in tuberculosis. This CDR3 spans 14 amino acids. With 2 bases removed from V and 4 bases from J, the gap between germline ends came to 12 bases. Looked up from germline, CDR1 is SGHRS and CDR2 is YFSETQ. Cells were sorted from thawed PBMC rested overnight and stained with GMM-loaded CD1B tetramer, viability dye and anti-CD3. The CD1B tetramers carried C32 glucose monomycolate purified from Rhodococcus equi. Approximately 91,000 tetramer-negative cells were sorted from each donor. The assay was immunoSEQ multiplex PCR, and TCRdb's table has in-frame clones only and misses some. The repertoire holds 55,000 to 70,000 clones, with 81% as singletons.

The sequencing input was CD1b-GMM tetramer-negative cells sorted from PBMCs. The receptor comes from an adult woman with latent tuberculosis. V is TRBV5-1 and J is TRBJ1-1; no clear D. The CDR3 spells CASSFEGTGTEAFF. CDR3 DNA sequence: TGCGCCAGCAGCTTTGAGGGCACGGGCACTGAAGCTTTCTTT.